This T cell receptor beta chain emerged from a study of T cells expressing NK-cell markers. Study at large: From sorted CD3+CD56+NKG2C+, CD3+CD56+NKG2C- and CD3+CD56-NKG2C+ T cells came the TCR beta repertoires. Study conclusions and caveats: Over 5 donors had dominant NKG2C+ clonotypes that comprised about 1.0-7.5% of their CD8+ T cells.

Concerning this clonotype itself: Its antigen remains unknown.

The CDR3 spans 14 residues. The germline CDR1 and CDR2 sequences are DFQATT and SNEGSKA (reference sequence). Scientists made TCR beta cDNA using 5'RACE template switching with UMIs. From its re-call of the 5' RACE reads, TCRdb lists each CDR3 protein once, without DNA. Recorded here are about 460,000 distinct CDR3 sequences; the top ten clones represent over 1.3%. This receptor was obtained from a woman aged 45-65 years in good health. Sequencing input: blood T cells: a sorted CD56 or NKG2C T cell subset, CD4+ or CD8+ T cells, or bulk PBMC T cells (not recorded which). The chain recombines TRBV20-1 with TRBJ2-3; there is no DNA to check the TCRdb D call of TRBD1. The CDR3 is CSAAQGVFTDTQYF.